Listed below are T cell receptor beta chains from one sample, sequenced in a study of radiation and T cells in renal cell carcinoma. Profiled with immunoSEQ multiplex PCR; TCRdb holds only in-frame clones, not every one. The sample yields fewer than 200,000 clones, roughly 90% seen once. This material consisted of blood, taken from a patient whose treatment included radiotherapy and nephrectomy. The source is a woman aged 45 to 65 with renal cell carcinoma. CDR3s include the opening cysteine and the closing phenylalanine or tryptophan. The D gene is left open where the match is weak. Size is omitted from some rows. Given values are once, few, many or a class for expanded clones.

v_gene,j_gene,d_gene,abundance,CDR3nt,CDR3aa
TRBV7-2,TRBJ1-4,NA,NA,TGTGCCAGCAGCCTCCGGGAGGGAAAACTGTTTTTT,CASSLREGKLFF
TRBV6-1,TRBJ1-1,TRBD1,NA,TGTGCCAGCAGTGCGGGACAGGGTTACACTGAAGCTTTCTTT,CASSAGQGYTEAFF
TRBV9,TRBJ1-5,NA,NA,TGTGCCAGCAGCGGTGGGGGCAGCCTAAACTGGGGTCAGCCCCAGCATTTT,CASSGGGSLNWGQPQHF
TRBV10-3,TRBJ1-5,NA,NA,TGTGCCATCAGTGGTGGGCCGAATCAGCCCCAGCATTTT,CAISGGPNQPQHF
TRBV29-1,TRBJ2-5,NA,NA,TGCAGCGTTGATGGGGCCGGACCGCCGGCTAATGAAGAGACCCAGTACTTC,CSVDGAGPPANEETQYF
TRBV5-8,TRBJ2-7,NA,few,TGTGCCAGCAGCCATAGGCCATACTACGAGCAGTACTTC,CASSHRPYYEQYF
TRBV7-9,TRBJ2-1,NA,NA,TGTGCCAGCAGCTTAGGTCCCCAACAAGAGCAGTTCTTC,CASSLGPQQEQFF
TRBV4-1,TRBJ1-4,NA,NA,TGCGCCAGCAGCCAAGACCCCCAGGGGATTTTGGAAAAACTGTTTTTT,CASSQDPQGILEKLFF
TRBV4-3,TRBJ1-1,NA,NA,TGCGCCAGCAGCCAATTTTTGGGGGGCAGGGTAGGGACTGAAGCTTTCTTT,CASSQFLGGRVGTEAFF
TRBV6-6,TRBJ2-7,NA,NA,TGTGCCAGCAGTTACTCTGAGGGGCTGTACGAGCAGTACTTC,CASSYSEGLYEQYF
TRBV9,TRBJ1-1,NA,NA,TGTGCCAGCAGCAAGTTTTCTGACCCAACGAACACTGAAGCTTTCTTT,CASSKFSDPTNTEAFF
TRBV5-1,TRBJ2-5,TRBD1,NA,TGCGCCAGCAGTCAAGGGACAGCAGAAGAGACCCAGTACTTC,CASSQGTAEETQYF
TRBV6-5,TRBJ2-1,NA,few,TGTGCCAGCACCCCCTCCTACAATGAGCAGTTCTTC,CASTPSYNEQFF
TRBV6-6,TRBJ1-1,NA,NA,TGTGCCAGCAGTTACGGAGGGGTGGTGACTGAAGCTTTCTTT,CASSYGGVVTEAFF
TRBV7-6,TRBJ2-3,TRBD1,NA,TGTGCCAGCAGCTCACGACAGGGGGGGAATCGCACAGATACGCAGTATTTT,CASSSRQGGNRTDTQYF
TRBV7-8,TRBJ1-4,NA,NA,TGTGCCAGCAGCTTAATGTCAACTAATGAAAAACTGTTTTTT,CASSLMSTNEKLFF
TRBV13,TRBJ2-2,NA,NA,TGTGCCAGCAGCTTGTACGGCAACACCGGGGAGCTGTTTTTT,CASSLYGNTGELFF
TRBV7-9,TRBJ1-1,NA,NA,TGTGCCACACGCTCCTTTGAAGCTTTCTTT,CATRSFEAFF
TRBV5-6,TRBJ2-1,NA,NA,TGTGCCAGCAGCTTGGATGGCAGGGGACTTACGTCCTACAATGAGCAGTTCTTC,CASSLDGRGLTSYNEQFF
TRBV2,TRBJ1-6,NA,NA,TGTGCCAGCAAAGTCTGGCAGAATAGGGATTCACCCCTCCACTTT,CASKVWQNRDSPLHF
TRBV10-3,TRBJ2-3,TRBD2,NA,TGTGCCATCAGTGACCCGGGACTAGCGGGGACCGGTACAGATACGCAGTATTTT,CAISDPGLAGTGTDTQYF
TRBV19,TRBJ1-1,NA,once,TGTGCCAGTAGTATAAGGGGGGCCAACACTGAAGCTTTCTTT,CASSIRGANTEAFF
TRBV19,TRBJ2-3,NA,NA,TGTGCCAGTAGTATCCGACTAGTTGTTGGCACAGATACGCAGTATTTT,CASSIRLVVGTDTQYF